This TCR beta chain was profiled in a study of cytomegalovirus exposure and HLA in healthy donors. Notes on this clone: Its antigen is not known.

General study results and limits: The investigators catalogued 150 to 200 TCR beta chains as cytomegalovirus-associated.

Trimming took 5 bases from V and 4 from J; bases not matched to a gene: 0. CDR3 length: 14 amino acids. The V gene's germline CDR1 is SGHTA and CDR2 FQGNSA. TCRdb keeps only in-frame clones here, not all; method: immunoSEQ multiplex PCR. The sample carries approximately 150,000 clones, 86% recorded once. The chain uses TRBV7-2 and TRBJ2-1; 12 positions match TRBD2. The sample taken for sequencing was PBMCs. The TCR sequence derives from a man between 18 and 35 years old in good health and CMV-seropositive. Here the CDR3 DNA reads TGTGCCAGCAGCGGGACTAGCGGGTACAATGAGCAGTTCTTC. The encoded protein is CASSGTSGYNEQFF.